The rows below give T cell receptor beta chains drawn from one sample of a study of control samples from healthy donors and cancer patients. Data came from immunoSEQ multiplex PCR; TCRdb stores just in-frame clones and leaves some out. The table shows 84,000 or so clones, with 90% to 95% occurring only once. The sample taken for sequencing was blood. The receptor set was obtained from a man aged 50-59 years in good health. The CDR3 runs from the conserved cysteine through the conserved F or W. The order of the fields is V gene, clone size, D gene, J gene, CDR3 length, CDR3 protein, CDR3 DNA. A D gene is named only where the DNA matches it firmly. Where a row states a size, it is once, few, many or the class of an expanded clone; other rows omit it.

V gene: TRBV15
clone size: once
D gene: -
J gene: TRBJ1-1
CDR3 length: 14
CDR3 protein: CATSRPGMNTEAFF
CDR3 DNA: TGTGCCACCAGCAGACCCGGCATGAACACTGAAGCTTTCTTT

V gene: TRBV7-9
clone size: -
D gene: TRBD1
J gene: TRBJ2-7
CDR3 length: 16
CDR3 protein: CASRADRGRFSYEQYF
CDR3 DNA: TGTGCCAGCAGAGCGGACAGGGGGCGGTTTTCCTACGAGCAGTACTTC

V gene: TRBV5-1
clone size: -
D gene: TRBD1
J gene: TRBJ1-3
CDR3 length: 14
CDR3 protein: CASSLTGDRNTIYF
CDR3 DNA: TGCGCCAGCAGCTTGACAGGGGACAGAAACACCATATATTTT

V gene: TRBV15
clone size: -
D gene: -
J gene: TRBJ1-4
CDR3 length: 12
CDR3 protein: CAGPGLNEKLFF
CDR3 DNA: TGTGCCGGACCAGGGCTTAATGAAAAACTGTTTTTT

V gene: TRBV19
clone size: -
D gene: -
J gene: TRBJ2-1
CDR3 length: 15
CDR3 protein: CASSIVGTAYNEQFF
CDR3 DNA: TGTGCCAGTAGTATAGTAGGGACCGCCTACAATGAGCAGTTCTTC

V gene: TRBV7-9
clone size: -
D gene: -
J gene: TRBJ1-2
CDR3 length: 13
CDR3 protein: CASSLVPDYGYTF
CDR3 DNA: TGTGCCAGCAGCTTAGTGCCTGACTATGGCTACACCTTC

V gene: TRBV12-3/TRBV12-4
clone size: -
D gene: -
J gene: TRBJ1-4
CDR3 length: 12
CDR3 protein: CASKEGGEKLFF
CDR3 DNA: TGTGCCAGCAAGGAAGGCGGTGAAAAACTGTTTTTT

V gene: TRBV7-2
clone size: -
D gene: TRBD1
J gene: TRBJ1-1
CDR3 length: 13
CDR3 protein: CASSTQGATEAFF
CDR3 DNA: TGTGCCAGCAGCACACAGGGGGCTACTGAAGCTTTCTTT

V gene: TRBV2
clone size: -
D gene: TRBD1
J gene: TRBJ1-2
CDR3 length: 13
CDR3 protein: CASSLGTGNGYTF
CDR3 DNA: TGTGCCAGCAGTCTCGGGACAGGCAATGGCTACACCTTC

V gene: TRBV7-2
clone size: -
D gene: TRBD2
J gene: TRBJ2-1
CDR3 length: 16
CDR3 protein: CASSLASGGHGDEQFF
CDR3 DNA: TGTGCCAGCAGCTTAGCCAGCGGGGGCCACGGGGATGAGCAGTTCTTC

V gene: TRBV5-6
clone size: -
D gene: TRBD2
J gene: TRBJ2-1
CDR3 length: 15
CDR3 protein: CASSLDGTSGNEQFF
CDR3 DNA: TGTGCCAGCAGCTTGGACGGGACTAGCGGCAATGAGCAGTTCTTC

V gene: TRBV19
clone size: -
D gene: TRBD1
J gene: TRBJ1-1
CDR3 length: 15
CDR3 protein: CASSARDRGHTEAFF
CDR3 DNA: TGTGCCAGTAGTGCCCGGGACAGGGGGCACACTGAAGCTTTCTTT

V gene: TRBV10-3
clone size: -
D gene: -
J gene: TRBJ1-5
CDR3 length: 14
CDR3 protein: CASHPRQTNQPQHF
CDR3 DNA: TGTGCCTCCCACCCTCGACAGACTAATCAGCCCCAGCATTTT

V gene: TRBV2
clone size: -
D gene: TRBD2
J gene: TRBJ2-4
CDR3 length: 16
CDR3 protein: CASRGGAGRAKNIQYF
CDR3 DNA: TGTGCCAGCAGGGGGGGAGCGGGGAGGGCCAAAAACATTCAGTACTTC

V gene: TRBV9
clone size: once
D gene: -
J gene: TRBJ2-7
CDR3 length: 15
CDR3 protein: CASSPGRLLSYEQYF
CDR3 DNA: TGTGCCAGCAGCCCCGGACGGTTATTATCCTACGAGCAGTACTTC

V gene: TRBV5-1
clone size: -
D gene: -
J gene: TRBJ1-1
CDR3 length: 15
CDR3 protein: CASTDARYKNTEAFF
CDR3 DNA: TGCGCCAGCACCGACGCACGATACAAGAACACTGAAGCTTTCTTT

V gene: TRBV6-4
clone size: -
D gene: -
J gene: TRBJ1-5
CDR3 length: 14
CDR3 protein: CASSEAEGNQPQHF
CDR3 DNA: TGTGCCAGCAGTGAGGCAGAGGGAAATCAGCCCCAGCATTTT

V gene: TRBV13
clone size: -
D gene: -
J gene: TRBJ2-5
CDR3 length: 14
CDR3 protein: CASSPPTSEGTQYF
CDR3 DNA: TGTGCCAGCAGCCCCCCGACCAGTGAAGGGACCCAGTACTTC

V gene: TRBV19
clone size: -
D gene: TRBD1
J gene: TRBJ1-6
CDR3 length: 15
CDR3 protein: CASSAGGSYNSPLHF
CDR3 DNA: TGTGCCAGTAGTGCAGGGGGCTCCTATAATTCACCCCTCCACTTT

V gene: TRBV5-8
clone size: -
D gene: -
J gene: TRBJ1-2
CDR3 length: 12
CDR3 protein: CASSLAWGGYTF
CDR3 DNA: TGTGCCAGCAGCTTGGCCTGGGGAGGCTACACCTTC

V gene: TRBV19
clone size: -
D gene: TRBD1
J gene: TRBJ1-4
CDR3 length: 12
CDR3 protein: CASETGGGKLFF
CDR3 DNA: TGTGCCAGTGAGACAGGGGGGGGAAAACTGTTTTTT

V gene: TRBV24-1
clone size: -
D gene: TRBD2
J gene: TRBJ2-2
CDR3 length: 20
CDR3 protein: CATSVSLPGLAGGNTGELFF
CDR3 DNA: TGTGCCACCTCAGTCTCCCTTCCGGGACTAGCGGGGGGTAACACCGGGGAGCTGTTTTTT

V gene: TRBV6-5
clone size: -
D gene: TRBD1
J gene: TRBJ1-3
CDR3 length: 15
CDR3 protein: CASREQGAAGNTIYF
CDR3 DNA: TGTGCCAGCAGAGAGCAGGGGGCTGCTGGAAACACCATATATTTT

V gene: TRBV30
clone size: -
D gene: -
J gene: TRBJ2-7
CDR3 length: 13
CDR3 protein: CAWKIQPTYEQYF
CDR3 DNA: TGTGCCTGGAAAATCCAGCCGACCTACGAGCAGTACTTC

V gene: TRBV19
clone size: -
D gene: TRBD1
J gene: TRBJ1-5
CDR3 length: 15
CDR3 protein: CASSQGQGADQPQHF
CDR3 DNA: TGTGCCAGTAGTCAAGGACAGGGGGCCGATCAGCCCCAGCATTTT

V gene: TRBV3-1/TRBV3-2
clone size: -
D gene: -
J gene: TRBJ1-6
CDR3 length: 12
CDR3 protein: CASSSRSSPLHF
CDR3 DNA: TGTGCCAGCAGCTCTCGGTCCTCACCCCTCCACTTT

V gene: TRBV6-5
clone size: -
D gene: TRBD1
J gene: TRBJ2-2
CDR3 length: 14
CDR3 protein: CASRSTGMNGELFF
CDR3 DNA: TGTGCCAGCAGGTCGACAGGGATGAACGGGGAGCTGTTTTTT

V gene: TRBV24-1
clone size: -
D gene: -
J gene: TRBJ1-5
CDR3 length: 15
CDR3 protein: CATSDPRNYNQPQHF
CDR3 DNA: TGTGCCACTTCTGACCCACGAAACTACAATCAGCCCCAGCATTTT

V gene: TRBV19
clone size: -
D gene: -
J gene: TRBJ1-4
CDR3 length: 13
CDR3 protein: CASSRSRGEKLFF
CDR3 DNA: TGTGCCAGTAGTAGGTCGAGGGGTGAAAAACTGTTTTTT

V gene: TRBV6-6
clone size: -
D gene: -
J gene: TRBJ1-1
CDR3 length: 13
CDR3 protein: CASSFRENTEAFF
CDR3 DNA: TGTGCCAGCAGTTTTCGGGAGAACACTGAAGCTTTCTTT

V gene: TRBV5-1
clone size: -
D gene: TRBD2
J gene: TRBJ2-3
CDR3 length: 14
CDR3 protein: CASSLSGGADTQYF
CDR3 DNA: TGCGCCAGCAGCCTGAGCGGGGGGGCAGATACGCAGTATTTT

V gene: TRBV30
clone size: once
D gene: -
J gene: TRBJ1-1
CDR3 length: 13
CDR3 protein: CAWSLTANTEAFF
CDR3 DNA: TGTGCCTGGAGTTTGACTGCGAACACTGAAGCTTTCTTT

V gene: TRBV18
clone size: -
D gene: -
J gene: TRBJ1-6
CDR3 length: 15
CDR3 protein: CASSPRISKSSPLHF
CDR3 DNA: TGTGCCAGCTCACCAAGGATCAGCAAAAGTTCACCCCTCCACTTT

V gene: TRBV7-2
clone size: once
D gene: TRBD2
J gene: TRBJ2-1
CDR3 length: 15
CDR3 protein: CASSLLAGSLDEQFF
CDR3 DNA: TGTGCCAGCAGCCTACTAGCGGGGAGCCTAGATGAGCAGTTCTTC

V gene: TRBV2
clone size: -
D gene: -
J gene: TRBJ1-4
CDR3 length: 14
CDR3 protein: CASSENGFNEKLFF
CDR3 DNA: TGTGCCAGCAGTGAAAACGGGTTTAATGAAAAACTGTTTTTT

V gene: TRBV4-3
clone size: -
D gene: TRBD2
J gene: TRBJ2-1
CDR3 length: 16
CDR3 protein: CASSQDEGLAGREQFF
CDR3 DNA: TGCGCCAGCAGCCAAGATGAGGGACTAGCGGGACGAGAGCAGTTCTTC

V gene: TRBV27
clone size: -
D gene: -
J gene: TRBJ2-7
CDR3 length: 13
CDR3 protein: CASSLRRGHEQYF
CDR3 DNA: TGTGCCAGCAGTTTAAGAAGGGGACACGAGCAGTACTTC

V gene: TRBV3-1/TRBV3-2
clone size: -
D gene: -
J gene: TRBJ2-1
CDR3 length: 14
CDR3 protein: CASSHTRGRGEQFF
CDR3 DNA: TGTGCCAGCAGCCATACGCGGGGTAGAGGTGAGCAGTTCTTC

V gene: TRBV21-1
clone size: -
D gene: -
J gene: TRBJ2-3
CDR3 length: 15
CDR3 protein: CASSMGTGPPDTQYF
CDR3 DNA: TGTGCCAGCAGTATGGGGACAGGGCCCCCAGATACGCAGTATTTT

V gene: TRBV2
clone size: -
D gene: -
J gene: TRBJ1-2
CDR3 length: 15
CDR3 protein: CASSEAETFSSGYTF
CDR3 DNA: TGTGCCAGCAGTGAAGCGGAAACCTTCTCGAGTGGCTACACCTTC

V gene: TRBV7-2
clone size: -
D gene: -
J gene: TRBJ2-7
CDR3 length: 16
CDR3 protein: CASSLDSRGVTYEQYF
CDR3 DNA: TGTGCCAGCAGCTTAGATTCCAGGGGTGTCACCTACGAGCAGTACTTC

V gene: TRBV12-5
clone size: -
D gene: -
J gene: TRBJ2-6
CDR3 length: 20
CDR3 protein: CASGSPLWTGRGAGANVLTF
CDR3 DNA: TGTGCTAGTGGTTCCCCCCTCTGGACAGGAAGGGGGGCTGGGGCCAACGTCCTGACTTTC

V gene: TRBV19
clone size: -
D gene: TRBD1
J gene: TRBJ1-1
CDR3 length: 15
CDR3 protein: CASSIQGGVNTEAFF
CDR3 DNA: TGTGCCAGTAGTATACAGGGGGGGGTGAACACTGAAGCTTTCTTT

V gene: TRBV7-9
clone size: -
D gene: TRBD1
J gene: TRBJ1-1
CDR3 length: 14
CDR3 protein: CASSPGQGYTEAFF
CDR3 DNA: TGTGCCAGCAGCCCCGGACAGGGCTACACTGAAGCTTTCTTT

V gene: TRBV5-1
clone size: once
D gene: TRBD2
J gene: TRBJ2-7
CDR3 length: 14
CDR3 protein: CASSLLAGSYEQYF
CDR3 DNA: TGCGCCAGCAGCTTATTAGCGGGGAGCTACGAGCAGTACTTC

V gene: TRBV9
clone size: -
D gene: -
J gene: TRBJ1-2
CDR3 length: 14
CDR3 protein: CASSPTTLEGGYTF
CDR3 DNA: TGTGCCAGCAGCCCCACGACTTTGGAAGGAGGCTACACCTTC

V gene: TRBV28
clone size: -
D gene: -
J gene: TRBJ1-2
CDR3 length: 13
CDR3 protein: CASSLAPTYGYTF
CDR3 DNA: TGTGCCAGCAGTTTAGCACCTACCTATGGCTACACCTTC

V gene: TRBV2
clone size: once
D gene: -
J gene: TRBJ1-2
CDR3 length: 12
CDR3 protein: CASSEVSYGYTF
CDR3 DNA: TGTGCCAGCAGTGAAGTAAGCTATGGCTACACCTTC

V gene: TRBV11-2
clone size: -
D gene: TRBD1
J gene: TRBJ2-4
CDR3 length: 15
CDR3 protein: CASSRDRGLQNIQYF
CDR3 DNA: TGTGCCAGCAGTCGGGACAGGGGGCTCCAAAACATTCAGTACTTC

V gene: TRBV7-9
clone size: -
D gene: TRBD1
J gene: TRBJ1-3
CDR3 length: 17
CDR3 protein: CASSLLSGDSSGNTIYF
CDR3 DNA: TGTGCCAGCAGCCTCTTATCCGGGGACAGCTCTGGAAACACCATATATTTT

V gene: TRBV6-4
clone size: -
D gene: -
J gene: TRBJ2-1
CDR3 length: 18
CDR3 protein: CASSDHVYREGVYNEQFF
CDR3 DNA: TGTGCCAGCAGTGACCACGTCTACAGGGAAGGGGTCTACAATGAGCAGTTCTTC